A selection of T cell receptor beta chains follows, all from one sample in a study of blood T cell repertoires in COVID-19. This table comes from immunoSEQ multiplex PCR, and its TCRdb copy is limited to in-frame clones, with some not included. Of 6,000 or so clones in the sample, almost 75% were seen once. Specimen: peripheral blood. Receptors were obtained from a man in his 60s with acute or convalescent COVID-19. CDR3s include the opening cysteine and the closing phenylalanine or tryptophan. D genes are given only for firm matches. The size entry is marked missing in some rows and otherwise reads once, few, many or a size class.

TRBV29-1	TRBD2	14	TRBJ2-1	NA	TGCAGCGTGGATACTAGCGGGACCTACAATGAGCAGTTCTTC	CSVDTSGTYNEQFF
TRBV30	TRBD1	14	TRBJ1-3	NA	TGTGCCTGGAGGAAAACAGGGGCTGGAAACACCATATATTTT	CAWRKTGAGNTIYF
TRBV6-5	NA	12	TRBJ2-7	NA	TGTGCCAGCAGTTCGAGCGGCTACGAGCAGTACTTC	CASSSSGYEQYF
TRBV5-1	NA	13	TRBJ1-2	NA	TGCGCCAGCAGCTGGGACAACTTCTATGGCTACACCTTC	CASSWDNFYGYTF
TRBV30	NA	14	TRBJ1-1	NA	TGTGCCTGGAGTTCTCAGACACCCAACACTGAAGCTTTCTTT	CAWSSQTPNTEAFF
TRBV30	NA	12	TRBJ1-1	once	TGTGCCTGGACTGGTGGGCACACTGAAGCTTTCTTT	CAWTGGHTEAFF
TRBV2	NA	18	TRBJ1-1	NA	TGTGCCAGCAGTACCCAAAGCCAAGGGGAGGGCGCGAACACTGAAGCTTTCTTT	CASSTQSQGEGANTEAFF
TRBV7-2	NA	15	TRBJ1-5	few	TGTGCCAGCAGCTTAGGGGCACCTAGCAATCAGCCCCAGCATTTT	CASSLGAPSNQPQHF
TRBV7-2	NA	17	TRBJ1-2	once	TGTGCCAGCAGCCCGTACATTTTCGGCTCGGCACTATATGGCTACACCTTC	CASSPYIFGSALYGYTF
TRBV3-1/TRBV3-2	TRBD1	13	TRBJ2-5	few	TGTGCCAGCAGCCCGGGACAGGGGAGGGTCCAGTACTTC	CASSPGQGRVQYF
TRBV3-1/TRBV3-2	TRBD1	17	TRBJ2-5	once	TGTGCCAGCAGCCAAGACCCGGGACAGGGTTTACAAGAGACCCAGTACTTC	CASSQDPGQGLQETQYF
TRBV5-8	NA	16	TRBJ2-3	NA	TGTGCCAGCAGCCGCGGTGCAGGGACTCACACAGATACGCAGTATTTT	CASSRGAGTHTDTQYF
TRBV10-3	NA	11	TRBJ1-2	NA	TGTGCCATCAGTGAGTCGAGGGGACTCACCTTC	CAISESRGLTF
TRBV5-1	TRBD2	16	TRBJ2-1	once	TGCGCCAGCAGCTTGGGGTCGTCAGCGGGAGTATCTGAGCAGTTCTTC	CASSLGSSAGVSEQFF
TRBV18	TRBD2	16	TRBJ2-3	few	TGTGCCAGCTCACCTATAGCGGGAGGGGCCGCAGATACGCAGTATTTT	CASSPIAGGAADTQYF
TRBV5-1	NA	15	TRBJ2-5	NA	TGCGCCAGCTGTGATCTGGGCTCAAACCAAGAGACCCAGTACTTC	CASCDLGSNQETQYF
TRBV12-3/TRBV12-4	NA	12	TRBJ1-5	NA	TGTGCCAGCAGTTTCAGTAATCAGCCCCAGCATTTT	CASSFSNQPQHF
TRBV6-2/TRBV6-3	TRBD2	15	TRBJ2-1	few	TGTGCCAGCAGTTTCGGACTAGCGGGGGCCTATGAGCAGTTCTTC	CASSFGLAGAYEQFF
TRBV30	TRBD2	14	TRBJ2-3	NA	TGTGCCTGCCGGGGACTAGTAAGCACAGATACGCAGTATTTT	CACRGLVSTDTQYF
TRBV6-5	NA	14	TRBJ2-4	NA	TGTGCCAGCCGATTGGCTGGGGGCGCAAACATTCAGTACTTC	CASRLAGGANIQYF
TRBV7-2	TRBD2	18	TRBJ2-5	once	TGTGCCAGCAGCTTAGCTTCTTTCGGACTAGCGGAACAAGAGACCCAGTACTTC	CASSLASFGLAEQETQYF
TRBV9	TRBD2	15	TRBJ2-1	NA	TGTGCCAGCAGCGCCAGCGGGAGGGCCTTGGATGAGCAGTTCTTC	CASSASGRALDEQFF
TRBV10-3	TRBD1	14	TRBJ1-1	NA	TGTGCCATCAGTCAGACAGGGGTGAACACTGAAGCTTTCTTT	CAISQTGVNTEAFF
TRBV7-9	NA	12	TRBJ2-7	NA	TGTGCCAGCAGCACTACGGGACTTGAGCAGTACTTC	CASSTTGLEQYF
TRBV6-1	NA	14	TRBJ1-3	NA	TGTGCCAGCAGTGAAGCTAGCACAGGCAACACCATATATTTT	CASSEASTGNTIYF
TRBV15	NA	14	TRBJ1-1	NA	TGTGCCACCAGCAGAGATCCAATGAACACTGAAGCTTTCTTT	CATSRDPMNTEAFF
TRBV6-2/TRBV6-3	TRBD1	19	TRBJ1-1	NA	TGTGCCAGCAGTTACAAATCTGGGACAGGGGGCCTTGAGAACACTGAAGCTTTCTTT	CASSYKSGTGGLENTEAFF
TRBV7-2	NA	15	TRBJ2-3	NA	TGTGCCAGCAGCCGGGGCGAGGGAGGACGGGGTACGCAGTATTTT	CASSRGEGGRGTQYF
TRBV5-6	TRBD1	15	TRBJ1-1	NA	TGTGCCAGCAGCCTATGGACAGGGGGCGAGGGTGAAGCTTTCTTT	CASSLWTGGEGEAFF
TRBV7-6	TRBD1	15	TRBJ2-2	NA	TGTGCCAGCAGCTCGGGGACAGGGATCACCGGGGAGCTGTTTTTT	CASSSGTGITGELFF
TRBV3-1/TRBV3-2	TRBD1	14	TRBJ1-2	NA	TGTGCCAGCAGCCAAGATGGTACAGGGGGTGGCTACACCTTC	CASSQDGTGGGYTF